This record covers a single T cell receptor beta chain. This sample is drawn from a study of blood T cell repertoires in COVID-19. Germline V gives CDR1 SQVTM, CDR2 ANQGSEA. CDR3 length: 15 amino acids. V lost 4 bases and J lost 6, with 18 bases in between. Some clones are missing from TCRdb's copy, which holds only in-frame ones; the method was immunoSEQ multiplex PCR. The profile shows 200,000 to 250,000 clones, approximately 77% of them singletons. The V gene is TRBV29-1, the J gene TRBJ1-4, with D perhaps matching TRBD1 (6 bases). The sample comprised peripheral blood. The sequence was collected from a woman older than 75 with acute or convalescent COVID-19. In DNA form, the CDR3 reads TGCAGCGTTGGGGGGCCCGGGAAGCCTTATGAAAAACTGTTTTTT. Amino acid sequence: CSVGGPGKPYEKLFF.